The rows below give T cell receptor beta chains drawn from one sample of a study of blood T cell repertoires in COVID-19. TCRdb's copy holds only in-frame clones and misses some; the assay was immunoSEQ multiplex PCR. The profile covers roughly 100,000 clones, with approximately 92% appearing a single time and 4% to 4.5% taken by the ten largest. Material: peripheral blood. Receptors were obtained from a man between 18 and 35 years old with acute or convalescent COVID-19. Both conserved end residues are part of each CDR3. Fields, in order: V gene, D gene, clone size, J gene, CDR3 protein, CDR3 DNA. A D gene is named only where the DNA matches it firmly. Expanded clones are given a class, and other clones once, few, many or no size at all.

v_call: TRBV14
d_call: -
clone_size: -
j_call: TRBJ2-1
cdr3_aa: CASSQVPGTAAVQSGRSNNEQFF
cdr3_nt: TGTGCCAGCAGCCAAGTCCCTGGGACAGCTGCTGTACAAAGCGGGAGATCCAACAATGAGCAGTTCTTC

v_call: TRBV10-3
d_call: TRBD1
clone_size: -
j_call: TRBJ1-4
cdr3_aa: CAISGTGSNEKLFF
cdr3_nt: TGTGCCATCAGTGGGACAGGGAGCAATGAAAAACTGTTTTTT

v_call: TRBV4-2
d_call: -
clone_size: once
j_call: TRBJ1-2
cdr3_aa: CASSGGLLLSGYTF
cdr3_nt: TGTGCCAGCAGCGGGGGCCTCCTCTTATCTGGCTACACCTTC

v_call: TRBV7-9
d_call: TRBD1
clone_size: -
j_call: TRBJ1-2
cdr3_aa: CAGDRGIGYTF
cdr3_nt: TGTGCCGGCGACAGGGGAATTGGCTACACCTTC

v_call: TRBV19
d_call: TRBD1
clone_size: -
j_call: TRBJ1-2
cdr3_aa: CASSIDRDVSGYTF
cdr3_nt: TGTGCCAGTAGTATCGACAGGGATGTTAGCGGCTACACCTTC

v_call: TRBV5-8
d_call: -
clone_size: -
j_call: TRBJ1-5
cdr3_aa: CASAVSNSNQPQHF
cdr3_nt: TGTGCCAGCGCGGTTTCCAATAGCAATCAGCCCCAGCATTTT

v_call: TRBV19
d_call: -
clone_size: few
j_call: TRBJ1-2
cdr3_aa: CASSIKTSNYGYTF
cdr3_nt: TGTGCCAGTAGTATTAAGACATCCAACTATGGCTACACCTTC

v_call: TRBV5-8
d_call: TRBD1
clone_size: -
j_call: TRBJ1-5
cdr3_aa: CASSYRGNSNQPQHF
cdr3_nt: TGTGCCAGCAGCTACAGGGGGAATAGCAATCAGCCCCAGCATTTT

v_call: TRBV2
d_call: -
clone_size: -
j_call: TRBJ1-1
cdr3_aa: CASGRLSEAFF
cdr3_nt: TGTGCCAGCGGAAGACTAAGTGAAGCTTTCTTT

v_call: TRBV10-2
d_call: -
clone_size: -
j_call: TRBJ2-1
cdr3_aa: CASSEGQEQFF
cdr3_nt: TGCGCCAGCAGTGAGGGACAGGAGCAGTTCTTC

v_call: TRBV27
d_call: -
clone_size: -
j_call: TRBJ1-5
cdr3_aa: CASSFRGSNQPQHF
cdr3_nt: TGTGCCAGCAGTTTCAGGGGAAGCAATCAGCCCCAGCATTTT